This TCR beta chain was recovered during a study of T cell responses to AZD1222 COVID-19 vaccine. Profiled with immunoSEQ multiplex PCR; TCRdb holds only in-frame clones, not every one. The sample includes more than 150,000 clones, around 94% of them seen just once. The ends were cut back, 3 bases at V and 0 bases at J, with 9 bases in the middle. This CDR3 is built from 14 residues. Germline V lookup: CDR1 GTSNPN, CDR2 SVGIG (reference sequence). The TCR comes from an adult in good health. V gene TRBV30 combines with J gene TRBJ1-5; D is unresolved. The sample here was peripheral blood, taken on day 0 of AZD1222 vaccination. The CDR3 here is CAWRSSISNQPQHF. In nucleotides, the CDR3 is TGTGCCTGGAGAAGCTCGATTAGCAATCAGCCCCAGCATTTT. The entire variable domain, with the rest obtained from reference TRBV30 and TRBJ1-5, is as follows: SQTIHQWPATLVQPVGSPLSLECTVEGTSNPNLYWYRQAAGRGLQLLFYSVGIGQISSEVPQNLSASRPQDRQFILSSKKLLLSDSGFYLCAWRSSISNQPQHFGDGTRLSIL.